The clone carrying this T cell receptor (beta chain) appeared many times. The data stem from a study of human T cells and chemical hapten exposure. Study-level background: DPC 0.01% went on the upper back by patch test, with reading at 6 days.

The sample's time point: pre-sensitization, week 0. Treatment here: therapeutic diphenylcyclopropenone sensitization with weekly scalp DPC. Blood sampling occurred before each patch-test application. Unique molecular identifiers were linked by the library to individual cDNA molecules. TCRdb reprocessed the RACE reads via MiXCR and lists one record per CDR3 protein. This table has roughly 380,000 distinct CDR3 sequences, roughly 5% appearing once. Here the sequenced sample was whole blood, taken in connection with sensitization to the hapten diphenylcyclopropenone (DPC). The sequence derives from a woman in her forties or fifties with alopecia areata. Some clones in this sample may be carry-over from other donors' samples.

CDR3 in amino acids: CASSPISLNEQFF. The CDR3 coding sequence is TGTGCCAGCAGCCCGATCAGCCTCAATGAGCAGTTCTTC. This chain connects TRBV7-8 to TRBJ2-1; D remains unclear. The CDR3 is 13 amino acids. Trimming took 5 bases from V and 6 from J, leaving 11 bases between them. CDR1 is SGHVS, CDR2 FQNEAQ, per germline.